This T cell receptor beta chain was recorded in a study of blood T cells in healthy people across ages (dated by TCRdb to between 2015 and 2017). In terms of the full investigation: In model experiments, roughly one uniquely barcoded TCR beta cDNA molecule per two T cells was captured by template switching. Donors were grouped into four age groups: young (average approximately 15 years), middle-aged (around 39), aged (around 66) and long-lived (approximately 78). To avoid experimental bias, donors of different ages were distributed randomly across sequencing lanes. The study measured age-related changes in TCR beta repertoire diversity using deep sequencing normalized with unique cDNA molecular identifiers. Using the same blood draw, the study looked at two additional independent replicas of 1 million unique cDNA reads for two donors, one aged 18 to 29 and the other aged 80 or older.

Remarks on this clonotype: Its binding antigen is unknown. No base quality values were provided; no much bigger clone lies one nucleotide off.

Receptor amplification or capture employed 5' RACE. These reads were obtained on an Illumina HiSeq 2500. A second PCR of about 6 to 11 cycles was performed with a sample-barcoded 5' primer and a J-beta primer mix. A template-switch 5' adaptor carrying 12 random nucleotides introduced a unique molecular identifier onto each TCR beta cDNA molecule. At least 3 million CDR3-containing paired-end reads were obtained from each sample. The Mint cDNA synthesis kit, primed by a TRBC-specific oligonucleotide, was used to synthesize first-strand cDNA from all RNA. Following uracil-DNA glycosylase treatment, all cDNA underwent a first 18-cycle PCR with the universal primers M1SS and BC2_uni_R. On the authors' methods: Each sample was normalized by randomly selecting 1 million high-quality reads, each carrying a distinct molecular identifier. Instead of being binned into consensus sequences, reads with shared molecular identifiers were discarded. MiTCR, set to a Q25 quality threshold and the strictest error-elimination algorithm, was used for CDR3 identification, clonotype clustering and error correction. A nonparametric unseen species model with Euler transformation was used to estimate a lower bound on total TCR beta diversity. Using fastp trimming at Q25 and MiXCR clonotype assembly, TCRdb reanalyzed the public sequencing data and kept in-frame beta chains. Each entry merges the rows of one CDR3 protein and shows their most common DNA and genes. The authors' filters were not applied to this entry. This sample is represented by around 650,000 distinct CDR3 sequences; roughly 32% of them were singletons. The top ten constitute roughly 14% of the sample.

Study-wide findings and limitations: The percentage of naive T cells measured by flow cytometry correlated strongly with observed TCR beta diversity. As age increased, observed TCR beta diversity per million T cells dropped in a roughly linear way, and a significant reduction was already evident by age around 41. Estimates of total diversity from one million sequenced T cells were regarded as lower bounds and underestimates. Bulk unsorted PBMC profiling prevented conclusive comparison of naive and antigen-experienced compartments. Compared with the aged group, the long-lived group had more naive CD4+ T cells, fewer expanded clones and increased TCR diversity, a pattern suggesting age selection. Because donor CMV infection status was unknown, age-related changes in expanded clonotypes were potentially confounded.

The roughly 39 donors, aged about 6 to 95 years, were systemically healthy Caucasian individuals from Russia. About 10 milliliters of peripheral blood were drawn from each donor into EDTA-treated Vacutainer tubes. PBMCs were isolated by Ficoll-Paque density-gradient centrifugation, with at least 6 million obtained per sample. Trizol reagent was used to extract total RNA from PBMCs, with at least 6 micrograms per sample. Naive CD45RAhigh/CD27high T cell percentages were measured by flow cytometry on a PBMC aliquot from every donor. V and J are truncated by 2 bases and 5 bases respectively, leaving an intervening sequence of 11 bases. CDR1 and CDR2, per the germline V gene, are KGHDR and SFDVKD. Counted from cysteine to phenylalanine, this CDR3 has 15 amino acids. Only CDR3 DNA remains: 45 bases, in frame from the first base.

Sequencing input: blood. The sequence came from an elderly woman in good health. Donor details come from another sample of the same person, matched by shared clones. In this chain, TRBV24-1 is recombined with TRBJ1-4, with the D gene uncertain. The nucleotide sequence reads TGTGCCACCAGTGATTCCGGGTCGACGAATGAAAAACTGTTTTTT. Its protein reads: CATSDSGSTNEKLFF.